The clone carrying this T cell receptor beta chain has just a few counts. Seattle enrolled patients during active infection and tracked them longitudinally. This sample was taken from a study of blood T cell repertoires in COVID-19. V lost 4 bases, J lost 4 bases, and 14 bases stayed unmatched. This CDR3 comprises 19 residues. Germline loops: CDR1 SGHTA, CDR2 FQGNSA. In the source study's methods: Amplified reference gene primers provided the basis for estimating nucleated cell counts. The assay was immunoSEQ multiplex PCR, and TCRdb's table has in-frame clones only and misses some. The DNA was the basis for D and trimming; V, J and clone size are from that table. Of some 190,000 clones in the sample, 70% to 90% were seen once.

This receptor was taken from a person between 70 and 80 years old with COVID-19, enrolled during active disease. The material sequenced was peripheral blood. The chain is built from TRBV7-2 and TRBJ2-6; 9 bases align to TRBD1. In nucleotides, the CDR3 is TGTGCCAGCAGCTCCCAACTTAGGACAGGGGTTTCGGGGGCCAACGTCCTGACTTTC. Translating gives CASSSQLRTGVSGANVLTF.